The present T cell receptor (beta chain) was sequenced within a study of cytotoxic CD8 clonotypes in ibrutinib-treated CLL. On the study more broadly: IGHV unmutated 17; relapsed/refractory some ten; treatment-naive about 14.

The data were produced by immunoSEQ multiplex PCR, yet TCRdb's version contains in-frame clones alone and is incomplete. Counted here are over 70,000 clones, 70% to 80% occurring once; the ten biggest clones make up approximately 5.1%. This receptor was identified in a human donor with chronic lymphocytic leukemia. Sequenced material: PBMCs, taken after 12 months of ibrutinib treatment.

CDR3 protein: CASSLEAGVLTF. The CDR3, as DNA: TGCGCCAGCAGCTTGGAGGCGGGCGTCCTGACTTTC. This chain connects TRBV5-1 to TRBJ2-6; weak D call: TRBD2 (5 bases). V gave up 0 bases and J gave up 12 bases, with 7 bases separating them. The CDR3 loop spans 12 amino acids. Germline V CDR1 and CDR2: SGHRS, YFSETQ.